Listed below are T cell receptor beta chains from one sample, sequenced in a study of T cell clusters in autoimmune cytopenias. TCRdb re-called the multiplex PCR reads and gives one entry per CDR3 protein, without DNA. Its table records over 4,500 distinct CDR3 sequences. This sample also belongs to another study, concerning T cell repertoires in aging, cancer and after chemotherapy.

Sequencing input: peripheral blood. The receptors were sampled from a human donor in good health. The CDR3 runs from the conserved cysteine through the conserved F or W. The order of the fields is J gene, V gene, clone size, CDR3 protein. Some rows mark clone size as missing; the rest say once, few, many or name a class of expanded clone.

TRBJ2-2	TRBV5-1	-	CASSLGDPGAAGELFF
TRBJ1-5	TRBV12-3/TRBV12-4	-	CASKRASQPQHF
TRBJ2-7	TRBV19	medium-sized	CASSEDGRQSSYEQYF
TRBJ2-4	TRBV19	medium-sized	CASKNRAKRNIQYF
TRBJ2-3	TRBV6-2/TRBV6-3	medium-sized	CASSFESAGVVTDTQYF
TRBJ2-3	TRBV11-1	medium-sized	CASSLGVGPSTDTQYF
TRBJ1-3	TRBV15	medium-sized	CATSRDRGLGNTIYF
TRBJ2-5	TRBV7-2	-	CASSLGMYQETQYF
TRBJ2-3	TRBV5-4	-	CASSLGYGDTQYF
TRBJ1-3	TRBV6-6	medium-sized	CASSPTGRTSGNTIYF
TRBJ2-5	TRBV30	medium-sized	CAWSVHVGETQYF
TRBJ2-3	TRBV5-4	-	CASSLADVSEDTDTQYF
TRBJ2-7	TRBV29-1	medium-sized	CSVMAGTPGHEQYF
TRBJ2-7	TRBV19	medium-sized	CASSRADRGSYEQYF
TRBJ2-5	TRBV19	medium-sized	CASSSTYQETQYF
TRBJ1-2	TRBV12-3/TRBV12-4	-	CASREQEANYGYTF
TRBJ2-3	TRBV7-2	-	CASSREGDTQYF
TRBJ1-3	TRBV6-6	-	CASRDGRPAGNTIYF
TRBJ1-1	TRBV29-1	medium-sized	CSAPPGLPNTEAFF
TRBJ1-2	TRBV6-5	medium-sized	CASSYASGNYGYTF
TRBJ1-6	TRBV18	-	CASSRNRESSYNSPLHF
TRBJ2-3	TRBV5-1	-	CASSLGLGTDTQYF
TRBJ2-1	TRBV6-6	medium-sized	CASNRGSLRAGNSYNEQFF
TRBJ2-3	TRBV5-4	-	CASSLELLVGTQYF
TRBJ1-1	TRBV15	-	CATSRWGRMHTEAFF
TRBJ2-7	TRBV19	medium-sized	CASSPRVIGYEQYF
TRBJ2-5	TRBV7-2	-	CASSWGTAETQYF
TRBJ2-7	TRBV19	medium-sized	CASRDRVEGYEQYF
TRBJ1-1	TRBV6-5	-	CASSEHAGNTEAFF
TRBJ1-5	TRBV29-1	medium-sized	CSVGTQRNQPQHF
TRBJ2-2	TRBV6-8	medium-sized	CASSYAKGTSGGPNTGELFF
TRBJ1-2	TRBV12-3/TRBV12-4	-	CASSAQTGQGNYGYTF
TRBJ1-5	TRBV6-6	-	CASSNGGGDQPQHF
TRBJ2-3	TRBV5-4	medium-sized	CASGTAGGTDTQYF
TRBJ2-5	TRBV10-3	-	CAISASGGQETQYF
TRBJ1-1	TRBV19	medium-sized	CASSRGAMNTEAFF
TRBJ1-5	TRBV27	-	CASKYSGVSEQPQHF
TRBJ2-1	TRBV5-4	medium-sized	CASSLGQWGAEQFF
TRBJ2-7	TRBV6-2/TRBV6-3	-	CASRGQGVHEQYF
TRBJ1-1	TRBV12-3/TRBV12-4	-	CASRHGQGSTEAFF
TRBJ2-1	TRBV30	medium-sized	CACPWGSYNEQFF
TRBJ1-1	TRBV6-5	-	CASSYSRTGDTEAFF
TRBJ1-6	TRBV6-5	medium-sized	CASSAFNSPLHF
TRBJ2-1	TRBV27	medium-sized	CASSLTLGFGEQFF
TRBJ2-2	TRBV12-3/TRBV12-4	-	CASSTEFRGGNTGELFF
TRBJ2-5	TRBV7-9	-	CASSPEGEETQYF
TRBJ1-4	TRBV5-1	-	CASSLGGQGREKLFF
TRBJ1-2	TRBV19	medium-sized	CASSLRGAMNGYTF
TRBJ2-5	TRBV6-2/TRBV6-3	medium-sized	CASRVRDREGTQYF
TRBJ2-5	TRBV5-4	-	CASSTGTSGGSETQYF
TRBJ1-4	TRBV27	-	CASRSQGGEKLFF
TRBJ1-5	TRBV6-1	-	CASSFRDSGQPQHF
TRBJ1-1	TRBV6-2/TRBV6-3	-	CASSYKTGVGNTEAFF